This T cell receptor beta chain was captured in a study of CD8+CD57+ T cells in acquired aplastic anemia (dated by TCRdb to 2016 to 2018). As for the study more broadly: Extracted DNA from sorted CD4+ and CD8+ cells averaged approximately 3 ug, ranging from roughly 0.17 to 30 ug. For healthy donor samples, the average read count was about 9.9 million for CD4+ cells and 11.0 million for CD8+ cells.

Genomic DNA was used as template for profiling of TCR beta VDJ combinations and CDR3 sequences. An Illumina HiSeq 2000 was used for TCR repertoire sequencing. The published analysis was carried out like this. Repertoire assessment relied on Simpson's diversity index, CDR3 size and DJ length profiles, and TRBV/TRBJ rearrangement plots. The immunodominant clone was defined as the most abundant DNA sequence in deep sequencing data. CDR3 amino acid sequences were checked for sharing between subjects and were compared against published repertoires and the VDJdb database. Starting from the raw public reads, TCRdb applied fastp trimming at Q25, assembled clones with MiXCR and retained in-frame beta chains. Each entry is one CDR3 protein sequence, shown with its most common DNA and genes. The V and J calls were determined by TCRdb, not by the authors. For this sample the table gives roughly 180,000 distinct CDR3 sequences, of which 45% to 50% were detected only once. Around 2.7% of the sample is in the top ten clones.

Study-wide findings and limitations: Although under 35 CD8+ CDR3 sequences were shared by patients and controls, these sequences appeared highly expressed in patients and within the immunodominant clones of patients. No significant difference in CD8+ Simpson's diversity was found between patients and healthy controls (P=0.060).

The study deep-sequenced TCR repertoires of sorted CD4+ and CD8+ blood T cells from severe aplastic anemia patients and healthy subjects. Ficoll-Paque density gradient centrifugation was used to isolate peripheral blood mononuclear cells. Before DNA extraction, CD4+ and CD8+ T cells were sorted with FACS or magnetic beads. This clonotype occurred many times. This receptor's antigen is unknown. The sample holds no much larger clone one base away, and base qualities are not on file. V was cut back by 4 bases and J by 7 bases, leaving a gap of 4 bases between them. The germline V gene (reference sequence) gives CDR1 as LGHDT and CDR2 as YNNKEL. The CDR3, cysteine through phenylalanine, is 11 amino acids long. The DNA shown is the 33-base CDR3, in frame from base 1.

Material for sequencing was sorted CD4+, CD8+, or CD8+CD57+ T cells (not recorded which) from PBMCs. The receptor chain draws on TRBV3-1 and TRBJ1-4; the D gene cannot be named for sure. The TCR comes from a human donor in good health. Read as DNA, the sequence is TGTGCCAGCAGCCTCAGTGAAAAACTGTTTTTT. Its translation reads: CASSLSEKLFF.